What follows is one T cell receptor beta chain and its context. Its target is unknown. This entry comes from a study of blood T cells in healthy people across ages. Findings and caveats of the study: No one knew whether donors had CMV, which possibly confounded expanded clonotype changes. Estimated diversity across one million T cells was deemed an underestimate. A roughly linear age-dependent decrease characterized TCR beta diversity per million T cells.

Through a sample-barcoded 5' primer and a J-beta primer mix, a second PCR was run for roughly 7 to 12 cycles. Through a template-switch adaptor with 12 random nucleotides, each cDNA molecule received a tag. One entry per CDR3 protein results from TCRdb running MiXCR on the 5' RACE reads. The sample lists roughly 1,500,000 distinct CDR3 sequences; 42% were seen once. This TCR was sampled from a woman aged 18-30 years in good health. The sequenced sample consisted of blood.

The CDR3: CAWSGGQGGYGYTF. The DNA of the CDR3 is TGTGCCTGGAGTGGGGGACAGGGAGGATATGGCTACACCTTC. This chain joins TRBV30 and TRBJ1-2; 9 bases fit TRBD1. J was trimmed by 5 bases and V by 1 base; bases with no gene match: 5. The CDR3 runs 14 residues. Germline assignment: CDR1 GTSNPN and CDR2 SVGIG (reference sequence).